The clone carrying this TCR beta chain has just a few counts. Its specificity is unknown. These data are taken from a study of identical twins. This CDR3 is 20 amino acids long. V shed 3 bases and J 8 bases; nucleotides not matched to a gene: 21. General study findings and limits: Conclusions were based on cross-sectional statistical analysis, without following the same donors. Fewer insertions were carried by abundant cord blood beta clonotypes, but none was seen in memory repertoires. The study found that models underestimated out-of-frame TCR alpha sharing in monozygotic twins.

TCRdb reanalysed the 5' RACE reads using MiXCR and keeps one entry per CDR3 protein. The table records around 1.7 million distinct CDR3 sequences, roughly a third of them present only once. The rearrangement links TRBV12-3 or TRBV12-4 to TRBJ2-3; 12 bases map to TRBD2. Sequencing input: cord blood. The sequence was collected from a newborn girl in good health. The CDR3 DNA is TGTGCCAGCAGTTTTAATCGGATAATGGGAACTAGCGGGAGGAATCGTACGCAGTATTTT. Encoded protein: CASSFNRIMGTSGRNRTQYF.